This T cell receptor (beta chain) was found in a study of response to subunit inactivated influenza vaccine. Concerning this clonotype: The target antigen is unknown.

Whole-study results and caveats: The authors put forward the suggestion that each seasonal influenza vaccination may bring in only a limited number of new T cells.

V lost 5 bases and J lost 0, with 11 bases in between. CDR3 length equals 15 residues. CDR1 is LNHDA, CDR2 SQIVND, per germline (reference sequence). TCRdb re-called the RT-PCR reads with MiXCR, one entry per CDR3 protein. Among some 570,000 distinct CDR3 sequences, around 10% were seen once, and the ten largest hold approximately 11%. These data are also associated with another study on T cells expressing NK-cell markers. Per that study: The authors made TCR beta cDNA libraries by 5'RACE template switching. This switching added a universal primer site and UMIs. Just one sequenced donor of eight was HCMV-seronegative, while seven were seropositive. Dominant NKG2C+ clonotype frequencies of roughly 1.0-7.0% of CD8+ T cells were measured in over 5 donors. Uncertainty persisted over the HCMV specificity of expanded NKG2C+ T cell clones.

The chain combines TRBV19 with TRBJ2-1; tentatively, D is TRBD2 (6 bases). This TCR came from a man aged 45 to 65 who received an inactivated influenza vaccine. The sample here was PBMCs from blood, taken on the day of vaccination. CDR3 nucleotides: TGTGCCAGTAGTTGGAGGGAGAGCTCCTACAATGAGCAGTTCTTC. This gives the protein CASSWRESSYNEQFF. The variable domain in full, with the rest retrieved from reference TRBV19 and TRBJ2-1, is DGGITQSPKYLFRKEGQNVTLSCEQNLNHDAMYWYRQDPGQGLRLIYYSQIVNDFQKGDIAEGYSVSREKKESFPLTVTSAQKNPTAFYLCASSWRESSYNEQFFGPGTRLTVL.